These T cell receptor beta chains were read from a single sample in a study of beta chain features in type 1 diabetes. Method: immunoSEQ multiplex PCR; TCRdb's copy keeps in-frame clones and lacks some. Of fewer than 350,000 clones in the sample, roughly a fifth were seen once. Sequenced input: naive CD4+ T cells from blood. All receptors derive from a young woman in good health. CDR3s include the opening cysteine and the closing phenylalanine or tryptophan. The D gene is left open where the match is weak. Clone sizes are given selectively: once, few, many, or a class where the clone is expanded.

d_call: NA; v_call: TRBV10-3; j_call: TRBJ1-1; clone_size: NA; cdr3_nt: TGTGCCATCAGTCAGGGGAACACTGAAGCTTTCTTT; cdr3_aa: CAISQGNTEAFF
d_call: NA; v_call: TRBV28; j_call: TRBJ2-3; clone_size: NA; cdr3_nt: TGTGCCAGCAGTTTCTCCTCCCGCATAGCGACAGATACGCAGTATTTT; cdr3_aa: CASSFSSRIATDTQYF
d_call: NA; v_call: TRBV4-3; j_call: TRBJ1-6; clone_size: NA; cdr3_nt: TGCGCCAGCAGCCAAGGACTTATTGCACCCCTCCACTTT; cdr3_aa: CASSQGLIAPLHF
d_call: NA; v_call: TRBV18; j_call: TRBJ2-5; clone_size: NA; cdr3_nt: TGTGCCAGCTCACCAGGGGCAGAGACCCAGTACTTC; cdr3_aa: CASSPGAETQYF
d_call: NA; v_call: TRBV7-3; j_call: TRBJ1-1; clone_size: NA; cdr3_nt: TGTGCCAGCAGGGTGGCGGGAACTGAAGCTTTCTTT; cdr3_aa: CASRVAGTEAFF
d_call: NA; v_call: TRBV5-6; j_call: TRBJ2-4; clone_size: NA; cdr3_nt: TGTGCCAGCAGCTTGGCGGGGTCCGACATTCAGTACTTC; cdr3_aa: CASSLAGSDIQYF
d_call: TRBD1; v_call: TRBV5-1; j_call: TRBJ2-6; clone_size: NA; cdr3_nt: TGCGCCAGCAGCTACTACCGGGACAGGGGCTCTGGGGCCAACGTCCTGACTTTC; cdr3_aa: CASSYYRDRGSGANVLTF
d_call: NA; v_call: TRBV2; j_call: TRBJ2-4; clone_size: NA; cdr3_nt: TGTGCCAGCAGTGAACTGTCCAAAAACATTCAGTACTTC; cdr3_aa: CASSELSKNIQYF
d_call: NA; v_call: TRBV18; j_call: TRBJ1-1; clone_size: few; cdr3_nt: TGTGCCAGCTCCGGGGGGCAGAACACTGAAGCTTTCTTT; cdr3_aa: CASSGGQNTEAFF
d_call: NA; v_call: TRBV4-2; j_call: TRBJ1-1; clone_size: NA; cdr3_nt: TGTGCCAGCAGCCCAAGTACTGGTAAGGCTTTCTTT; cdr3_aa: CASSPSTGKAFF
d_call: TRBD1; v_call: TRBV29-1; j_call: TRBJ2-5; clone_size: few; cdr3_nt: TGCAGCGTTCGGACAGGGGCCATCGAGACCCAGTACTTC; cdr3_aa: CSVRTGAIETQYF
d_call: NA; v_call: TRBV9; j_call: TRBJ2-5; clone_size: NA; cdr3_nt: TGTGCCAGCAGCGTAGACCAGGCCGAAGAGACCCAGTACTTC; cdr3_aa: CASSVDQAEETQYF
d_call: NA; v_call: TRBV7-2; j_call: TRBJ2-3; clone_size: NA; cdr3_nt: TGTGCCAGCAGCTTTCCCTACCGCACAGATACGCAGTATTTT; cdr3_aa: CASSFPYRTDTQYF
d_call: TRBD2; v_call: TRBV29-1; j_call: TRBJ2-7; clone_size: few; cdr3_nt: TGCAGCGTTGCCGGGGGGGGCTACGAGCAGTACTTC; cdr3_aa: CSVAGGGYEQYF
d_call: NA; v_call: TRBV11-1; j_call: TRBJ1-2; clone_size: NA; cdr3_nt: TGTGCCAGCAGCTTGAATGGACGGCCTAGCGGCTACACCTTC; cdr3_aa: CASSLNGRPSGYTF
d_call: NA; v_call: TRBV7-8; j_call: TRBJ1-1; clone_size: few; cdr3_nt: TGTGCCAGCAGCTCCCAGACAGTTATGAACACTGAAGCTTTCTTT; cdr3_aa: CASSSQTVMNTEAFF
d_call: NA; v_call: TRBV30; j_call: TRBJ2-5; clone_size: NA; cdr3_nt: TGTGCCTGGAGCGGGGGTCCCCAAGAGACCCAGTACTTC; cdr3_aa: CAWSGGPQETQYF
d_call: NA; v_call: TRBV18; j_call: TRBJ2-5; clone_size: NA; cdr3_nt: TGTGCCAGCTCACCCAGGACAAGTTTCCAAGAGACCCAGTACTTC; cdr3_aa: CASSPRTSFQETQYF
d_call: NA; v_call: TRBV9; j_call: TRBJ1-1; clone_size: few; cdr3_nt: TGTGCCAGCAGCGTACCTCCGGAGGGGATGAACACTGAAGCTTTCTTT; cdr3_aa: CASSVPPEGMNTEAFF
d_call: TRBD1; v_call: TRBV27; j_call: TRBJ2-7; clone_size: few; cdr3_nt: TGTGCCAGCATGGAGGGTGGGACAGGGAAGTACGAGCAGTACTTC; cdr3_aa: CASMEGGTGKYEQYF
d_call: NA; v_call: TRBV9; j_call: TRBJ1-1; clone_size: NA; cdr3_nt: TGTGCCAGCAGCGCAACCGGGACATCAGGGACTGAAGCTTTCTTT; cdr3_aa: CASSATGTSGTEAFF
d_call: NA; v_call: TRBV2; j_call: TRBJ2-5; clone_size: NA; cdr3_nt: TGTGCCATCACCAAGCTTGACTCCCAAGAGACCCAGTACTTC; cdr3_aa: CAITKLDSQETQYF
d_call: NA; v_call: TRBV2; j_call: TRBJ2-5; clone_size: NA; cdr3_nt: TGTGCCAGCGGCCGCCAAGAGACCCAGTACTTC; cdr3_aa: CASGRQETQYF
d_call: TRBD2; v_call: TRBV4-1; j_call: TRBJ2-7; clone_size: few; cdr3_nt: TGCGCCAGCAGCCAAGAAAGGGCTAGCGGGAGCTCCTACGAGCAGTACTTC; cdr3_aa: CASSQERASGSSYEQYF
d_call: NA; v_call: TRBV4-3; j_call: TRBJ1-4; clone_size: few; cdr3_nt: TGCGCCAGCAGCCAAGGAAGGGGCTCCTGGGCCTTAAATGAAAAACTGTTTTTT; cdr3_aa: CASSQGRGSWALNEKLFF
d_call: TRBD2; v_call: TRBV11-2; j_call: TRBJ2-1; clone_size: few; cdr3_nt: TGTGCCAGCAGCTTAAGCCTCCGACTAGCGGGAGACTATGAGCAGTTCTTC; cdr3_aa: CASSLSLRLAGDYEQFF
d_call: NA; v_call: TRBV6-6; j_call: TRBJ2-1; clone_size: NA; cdr3_nt: TGTGCCAGCAGTTACCGGGACACTTACTATGAGCAGTTCTTC; cdr3_aa: CASSYRDTYYEQFF